One T cell receptor beta chain is described in this entry. Its antigen is undetermined. About 10 milliliters of peripheral blood were drawn from each donor into EDTA-treated tubes. The data belong to a study of blood T cells in healthy people across ages. General study points: CMV status of donors was not determined, possibly confounding expanded clonotype changes.

Primers used in a second PCR of about 7 to 12 cycles were a sample-barcoded 5' primer and a J-beta primer mix. TCRdb fed the 5' RACE reads into MiXCR, producing one record per CDR3 protein. The sample includes about 1.5 million distinct CDR3 sequences, roughly 40% of them seen just once. The sample was blood. The source is a woman under 30 in good health.

The CDR3 DNA reads as TGCAGCGTCCTACAGGGGTGGGGAGCTTTCTTT. It specifies CSVLQGWGAFF. This chain connects TRBV29-1 to TRBJ1-1; TRBD1 matches 7 bases. Germline CDR1 is SQVTM and CDR2 is ANQGSEA. This CDR3 contains 11 residues. V shed 6 bases, J shed 10 bases, and the junction held 8 bases outside the gene matches.